This T cell receptor beta chain was identified in a study of cytotoxic CD8 clonotypes in ibrutinib-treated CLL. General study results and limits: Public clonotypes proved infrequent, and on treatment they shrank or remained steady. Circulating CD8+ T-cell counts were tracked by baseline clonality, which exceeded that of age-matched healthy donors.

The assay was immunoSEQ multiplex PCR, and TCRdb's table has in-frame clones only and misses some. The sample has 250,000 to 350,000 clones, approximately 76% seen once. With cryopreserved PBMCs as the source, around 2 micrograms of genomic DNA went to TCR beta libraries. To note about this clone: The antigen is undetermined.

Looked up from germline, CDR1 is MGHRA and CDR2 is YSYEKL. This CDR3 has 17 amino acids. J lost 0 bases, V lost 1 base, and 6 bases had no gene match. The sequences come from PBMCs, collected at disease progression, from a patient treated with ibrutinib. This receptor was taken from a human donor with chronic lymphocytic leukemia. The chain joins TRBV4-1 to TRBJ1-2; 9 bases are shared with TRBD1. The CDR3 sequence is CASSQGQGVYPNYGYTF. The CDR3 DNA is TGCGCCAGCAGCCAAGGACAGGGGGTGTATCCTAACTATGGCTACACCTTC.